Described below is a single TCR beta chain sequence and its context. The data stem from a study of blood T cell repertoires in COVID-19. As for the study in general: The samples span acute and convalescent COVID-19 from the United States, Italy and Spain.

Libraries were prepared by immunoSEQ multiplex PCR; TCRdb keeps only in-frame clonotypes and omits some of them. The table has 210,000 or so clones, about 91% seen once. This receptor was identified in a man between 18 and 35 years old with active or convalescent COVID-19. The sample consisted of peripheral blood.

The CDR3 region is CASSPGRVSGNTIYF. DNA for the CDR3: TGTGCCAGCTCACCCGGGCGGGTATCTGGAAACACCATATATTTT. The chain recombines TRBV18 with TRBJ1-3; unclear D gene. The CDR3 runs 15 residues. From germline, CDR1 is KGHSH and CDR2 LQKENI. The germline V and J ends were trimmed by 3 bases and 1 base, with 10 bases remaining between them.